Each of the 29 T cell receptor beta chains below was sequenced from the same sample in a study of blood T cell repertoires in COVID-19. Measured with immunoSEQ multiplex PCR; TCRdb has only the in-frame clones, and not every one. The table lists roughly 400,000 clones, about 88% of them singletons. Material: PBMCs or T cells enriched from blood (not recorded which). The receptors derive from a woman between 18 and 30 years old who had been exposed to COVID-19.

The chain employs TRBV15 and TRBJ2-1; 7 bases line up with TRBD2. The CDR3 is 17 residues long. CDR1 and CDR2 (germline): LNHNV, YYDKDF (reference sequence). V lost 2 bases and J lost 0; bases outside the gene matches: 7. The CDR3 protein is CATSRKLSGVSYNEQFF. The CDR3 coding sequence is TGTGCCACCAGCAGAAAATTAAGCGGGGTCTCCTACAATGAGCAGTTCTTC.

This chain uses TRBV2 with TRBJ1-2; 8 nucleotides match TRBD1. The CDR3 extends over 14 amino acids. Germline loops: CDR1 SNHLY, CDR2 FYNNEI. The ends lost 3 bases at V and 7 bases at J; junction bases unmatched: 7. The CDR3: CASSDGQGVLGYTF. As DNA, the CDR3 is TGTGCCAGCAGTGACGGACAGGGCGTACTTGGCTACACCTTC.

The chain is built from TRBV4-3 and TRBJ1-1; 7 nucleotides align to TRBD1. Per germline, CDR1 LGHNA and CDR2 YSLEER. V was clipped by 0 bases and J by 2 bases; unmatched bases: 6. The length of the CDR3 is 16 residues. The CDR3 here is CASSQEYRGANTEAFF. The CDR3 DNA reads TGCGCCAGCAGCCAAGAATACAGGGGCGCCAACACTGAAGCTTTCTTT.

This chain joins TRBV11-2 and TRBJ2-2; TRBD1 matches 10 bases. The CDR3 is 15 residues long. Germline CDR1 and CDR2: SGHAT and FQNNGV. V was pared by 6 bases and J by 4 bases, with 5 bases of the junction left unmatched. The CDR3 nucleotides are TGTGCCAGCAGGTCGACAGGGGGCTCCACCGGGGAGCTGTTTTTT. This codes for CASRSTGGSTGELFF.

The chain combines TRBV6-2 or TRBV6-3 with TRBJ2-2; 15 bases are shared with TRBD2. This CDR3 spans 19 amino acids. The V gene end was trimmed by 2 bases and the J gene end by 0 bases; junction bases not matched to a gene: 4. Germline assignment: CDR1 MNHEY and CDR2 SVGEGT. The CDR3 DNA follows: TGTGCCAGCAGTTACCCGAGGACTAGCGGGAGGGCGAACACCGGGGAGCTGTTTTTT. It yields the protein CASSYPRTSGRANTGELFF.

The count of this clone is one. V usage is TRBV18 and J usage is TRBJ1-2, with 7 nucleotides matching TRBD1. Looked up from germline, CDR1 is KGHSH and CDR2 is LQKENI. V was clipped by 3 bases and J by 4 bases; unmatched bases: 8. This CDR3 is 15 amino acids long. The CDR3 DNA reads TGTGCCAGCTCACCCGGGAGGGGGCAGGGCTATGGCTACACCTTC. Amino acids: CASSPGRGQGYGYTF.

The V gene is TRBV2, the J gene TRBJ1-4; D not certain. V was shortened by 6 bases and J by 5 bases, with 16 bases between the two germline ends. Germline CDR1 reads SNHLY; CDR2 reads FYNNEI. The CDR3 covers 15 residues. The CDR3 DNA follows: TGTGCCAGCAGCGGGAGGACCAACCGAAATGAAAAACTGTTTTTT. Protein product: CASSGRTNRNEKLFF.

V gene TRBV9 combines with J gene TRBJ2-6; 8 bases are a match to TRBD1. Germline CDR1 reads SGDLS; CDR2 reads YYNGEE. V dropped 3 bases and J dropped 4; count of bases not matched to a gene: 3. This CDR3 contains 15 residues. This CDR3 is CASSARDRGANVLTF. The CDR3 DNA is TGTGCCAGCAGCGCACGGGACAGGGGGGCCAACGTCCTGACTTTC.

The V gene is TRBV28, the J gene TRBJ1-6; D gene uncertain. Germline CDR1 and CDR2: MDHEN and SYDVKM. This CDR3 has 17 amino acids. V lost 3 bases, J lost 0 bases, and 12 bases lay in between. CDR3 amino acids: CASSLGSGYSYNSPLHF. In nucleotides, the CDR3 is TGTGCCAGCAGTTTGGGTAGCGGGTACTCCTATAATTCACCCCTCCACTTT.

The CDR3 DNA is TGTGCCAGCAGAAAGTTTCACCAGGGGGGATTGATTAATTCACCCCTCCACTTT. Its protein product is CASRKFHQGGLINSPLHF. V is TRBV5-4 and J is TRBJ1-6; 7 bases fit TRBD1. This CDR3 has 18 amino acids. The germline V gene has CDR1 SGHNT and CDR2 YYREEE (reference sequence). J was trimmed by 6 bases and V by 5 bases; bases with no gene match: 17. The entire variable domain, with the rest obtained from reference TRBV5-4 and TRBJ1-6, is as follows: ETGVTQSPTHLIKTRGQQVTLRCSSQSGHNTVSWYQQALGQGPQFIFQYYREEENGRGNFPPRFSGLQFPNYSSELNVNALELDDSALYLCASRKFHQGGLINSPLHFGNGTRLTVT.

This clone was seen only once. The chain recombines TRBV7-3 with TRBJ1-6, with D possibly being TRBD1 (5 bases). Germline assignment: CDR1 SGHTA and CDR2 FQGTGA. The CDR3 has 14 amino acids. Trimming shortened V by 4 bases and J by 7 bases, and 11 bases separated the two germline ends. The DNA for the CDR3 is TGTGCCAGCAGCTCCAAAAAGGGGAATTCACCCCTCCACTTT. This sequence encodes CASSSKKGNSPLHF.

The chain has TRBV24-1 and TRBJ1-2; D gene uncertain. The length of the CDR3 is 14 residues. Germline V gene data show CDR1 as KGHDR and CDR2 as SFDVKD. Trimming took off 3 bases at V and 4 bases at J, with 11 bases between the two ends. The CDR3 spells CATSDPGSLYGYTF. CDR3 sequence (DNA): TGTGCCACCAGTGATCCCGGGAGTCTCTATGGCTACACCTTC.

In its sample, this clone was seen once. The chain couples TRBV30 to TRBJ1-5; possible D gene TRBD1, 5 bases. V was shortened by 3 bases and J by 4 bases, with 10 bases between the two germline ends. Germline V gene sequence: CDR1 GTSNPN, CDR2 SVGIG (reference sequence). This CDR3 has 13 residues. In DNA, the CDR3 is TGTGCCTGGAGACAGGATAGAAATCAGCCCCAGCATTTT. It encodes CAWRQDRNQPQHF.

This chain joins TRBV27 and TRBJ1-5; 7 bases align to TRBD1. The CDR3 runs 16 residues. Germline V gene sequence: CDR1 MNHEY, CDR2 SMNVEV (reference sequence). V lost 3 bases and J lost 4; bases outside the gene matches: 9. The CDR3 loop reads CASSFPAGGGNQPQHF. Written as DNA, the CDR3 is TGTGCCAGCAGTTTCCCCGCAGGGGGTGGAAATCAGCCCCAGCATTTT.

CDR3 amino acids: CASSLTETYNSPLHF. DNA for the CDR3: TGTGCCAGCAGTCTTACAGAAACCTATAATTCACCCCTCCACTTT. V usage is TRBV6-2 or TRBV6-3 and J usage is TRBJ1-6; unclear D gene. Germline loops: CDR1 MNHEY, CDR2 SVGEGT. The CDR3 spans 15 residues. V lost 5 bases and J 2 bases, leaving 10 bases between the germline ends.

CDR3 region: CAWSVGQGQGTRVINSPLHF. The DNA of the CDR3 is TGTGCCTGGAGTGTGGGTCAGGGACAGGGTACTCGGGTGATTAATTCACCCCTCCACTTT. V gene TRBV30 combines with J gene TRBJ1-6; 9 bases align to TRBD1. J lost 6 bases, V lost 0 bases, and 18 bases had no gene match. This CDR3 is built from 20 residues. Germline V CDR1 and CDR2: GTSNPN, SVGIG (reference sequence). Based on the CDR3 plus reference TRBV30 and TRBJ1-6, the full variable domain is SQTIHQWPATLVQPVGSPLSLECTVEGTSNPNLYWYRQAAGRGLQLLFYSVGIGQISSEVPQNLSASRPQDRQFILSSKKLLLSDSGFYLCAWSVGQGQGTRVINSPLHFGNGTRLTVT.

The chain employs TRBV5-1 and TRBJ2-1, with a possible D match to TRBD1 (6 bases). This CDR3 has 14 residues. CDR1 SGHRS and CDR2 YFSETQ come from the germline V gene. The V end lost 3 bases, the J end lost 8 bases, and 15 bases lay between the germline ends. CDR3 DNA sequence: TGCGCCAGCAGCTCAAACAGGGTATCGGATGAGCAGTTCTTC. Its protein product is CASSSNRVSDEQFF.

J is TRBJ2-1 and V is TRBV28, with TRBD1 matching over 7 bases. V shed 5 bases, J shed 6 bases, and the junction held 7 bases outside the gene matches. The germline gives CDR1 MDHEN, CDR2 SYDVKM. The CDR3 totals 14 residues. CDR3 sequence reads: CASSASTGSNEQFF. Here the CDR3 DNA reads TGTGCCAGCAGTGCGTCGACAGGGAGCAATGAGCAGTTCTTC.

J is TRBJ1-4 and V is TRBV6-6; tentative D call: TRBD1 (6 bases). The CDR3 has 14 amino acids. V was clipped by 2 bases and J by 7 bases, with 11 bases between them. CDR1 MNHNY and CDR2 SVGAGI come from the germline V gene (reference sequence). The CDR3 is CASSYMGAGEKLFF. As DNA, the CDR3 is TGTGCCAGCAGTTACATGGGGGCAGGTGAAAAACTGTTTTTT.

This chain links TRBV28 with TRBJ1-3; D possibly corresponds to TRBD1 (5 bases). The V end lost 7 bases, the J end lost 0 bases, and 16 bases lay between the germline ends. This CDR3 is 16 amino acids long. Germline assignment: CDR1 MDHEN and CDR2 SYDVKM. CDR3 residues: CASTQTGFSSGNTIYF. The CDR3 coding sequence is TGTGCCAGCACCCAAACAGGCTTCTCCTCTGGAAACACCATATATTTT.

The chain combines TRBV3-1 (or the pseudogene TRBV3-2) with TRBJ2-1; TRBD2 matches 13 bases. Per germline, CDR1 LGHDT and CDR2 YNNKEL (reference sequence). CDR3 size: 13 residues. The ends lost 9 bases at V and 10 bases at J; junction bases unmatched: 6. Here the CDR3 reads CASRELAGGEQFF. The DNA for the CDR3 is TGTGCCAGTCGGGAACTAGCGGGGGGGGAGCAGTTCTTC.

This chain links TRBV18 with TRBJ2-7; 14 bases are shared with TRBD2. Germline assignment: CDR1 KGHSH and CDR2 LQKENI. After removal of 3 bases from V and 3 bases from J, the junction contained 13 bases not matched to a gene. The CDR3 consists of 19 residues. Here the CDR3 reads CASSPRLPGLAGGNYEQYF. DNA for the CDR3: TGTGCCAGCTCACCCCGGCTGCCTGGACTAGCGGGAGGAAACTACGAGCAGTACTTC.

The V and J genes are TRBV5-4 and TRBJ2-2; tentative D call: TRBD1 (6 bases). In germline, CDR1 is SGHNT, CDR2 YYREEE (reference sequence). CDR3 length: 16 residues. V was trimmed by 1 base and J by 4 bases, leaving 14 bases between them. The CDR3 coding sequence is TGTGCCAGCAGCTTGCCGGGACACCTGCTCACCGGGGAGCTGTTTTTT. Encoded protein: CASSLPGHLLTGELFF.

At least ten counts were recorded for this clone. The rearrangement joins TRBV5-1 to TRBJ2-3, with D possibly matching TRBD1 (5 bases). CDR1 and CDR2 from the germline V gene are SGHRS and YFSETQ. V gave up 5 bases and J gave up 1 base, with 20 bases separating them. The CDR3 spans 17 residues. CDR3 coding DNA: TGCGCCAGCAGGGGCACGGCGTGGGCAGGGCGCACAGATACGCAGTATTTT. It yields the protein CASRGTAWAGRTDTQYF.

The gene calls are TRBV3-1 (or the pseudogene TRBV3-2) and TRBJ1-1, with D maybe TRBD1 (6 bases). Trimming pared 6 bases from V and 2 bases from J, leaving 13 bases between. The CDR3 totals 14 residues. From germline, CDR1 is LGHDT and CDR2 YNNKEL (reference sequence). The CDR3 region is CASSRNRVNTEAFF. As DNA, the CDR3 is TGTGCCAGCAGTCGAAACAGGGTTAACACTGAAGCTTTCTTT.

The J gene is TRBJ2-7, the V gene TRBV7-8; D gene uncertain. The V end lost 2 bases, the J end lost 7 bases, and 18 bases lay between the germline ends. This CDR3 spans 15 amino acids. The V gene's germline CDR1 is SGHVS and CDR2 FQNEAQ. CDR3 sequence: CASSLWAETLLEQYF. For the CDR3, the DNA is TGTGCCAGCAGCTTATGGGCAGAAACACTCTTGGAGCAGTACTTC.

The CDR3: CASSEPTSGRVAHNEQFF. CDR3 in DNA: TGCGCCAGCAGTGAGCCAACTAGCGGGAGGGTCGCTCACAATGAGCAGTTCTTC. The V gene is TRBV10-1, the J gene TRBJ2-1, with 13 positions matching TRBD2. The length of the CDR3 is 18 residues. V shed 2 bases, J shed 5 bases, and the junction held 9 bases outside the gene matches. Germline-derived CDR1 and CDR2 are WNHNN and SYGVQD (reference sequence).

The chain combines TRBV7-8 with TRBJ2-7; the D is unclear. Trimming removed 0 bases from V and 1 base from J, with 10 bases in between. The CDR3 extends over 15 amino acids. Germline CDR1 reads SGHVS; CDR2 reads FQNEAQ. The CDR3 reads CASSLAGGGSYEQYF. CDR3 coding DNA: TGTGCCAGCAGCTTAGCTGGTGGCGGATCCTACGAGCAGTACTTC.

This clone occurred a few times. The chain employs TRBV2 and TRBJ1-5; a possible D gene is TRBD1 (6 bases). From germline, CDR1 is SNHLY and CDR2 FYNNEI. Trimming took 4 bases from V and 6 from J, leaving 16 bases between them. The CDR3 is 15 amino acids. The CDR3 is CASSGGLGASQPQHF. The CDR3, as DNA: TGTGCCAGCAGTGGGGGGCTGGGGGCCTCTCAGCCCCAGCATTTT.